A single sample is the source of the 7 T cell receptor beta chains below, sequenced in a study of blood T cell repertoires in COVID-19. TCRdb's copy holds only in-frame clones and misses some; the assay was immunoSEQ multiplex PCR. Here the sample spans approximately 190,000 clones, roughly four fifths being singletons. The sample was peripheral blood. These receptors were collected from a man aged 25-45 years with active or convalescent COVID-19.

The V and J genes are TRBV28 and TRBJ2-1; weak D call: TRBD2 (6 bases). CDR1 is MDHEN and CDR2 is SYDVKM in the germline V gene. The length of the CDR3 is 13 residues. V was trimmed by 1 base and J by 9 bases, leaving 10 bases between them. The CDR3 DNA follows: TGTGCCAGCAGTTTATCGCGGGGAGGTGAGCAGTTCTTC. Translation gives CASSLSRGGEQFF.

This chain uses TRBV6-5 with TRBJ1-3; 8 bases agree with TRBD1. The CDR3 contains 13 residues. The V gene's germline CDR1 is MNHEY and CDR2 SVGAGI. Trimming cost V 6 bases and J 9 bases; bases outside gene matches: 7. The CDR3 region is CASSDGQGVTIYF. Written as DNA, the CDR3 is TGTGCCAGCAGCGACGGACAGGGAGTCACCATATATTTT.

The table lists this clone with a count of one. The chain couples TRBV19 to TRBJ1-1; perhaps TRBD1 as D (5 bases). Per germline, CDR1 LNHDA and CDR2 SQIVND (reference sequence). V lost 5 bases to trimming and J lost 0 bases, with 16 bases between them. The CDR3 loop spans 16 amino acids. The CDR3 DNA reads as TGTGCCAGTAGTCCCGTAGGGGTCGCTATGAACACTGAAGCTTTCTTT. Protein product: CASSPVGVAMNTEAFF.

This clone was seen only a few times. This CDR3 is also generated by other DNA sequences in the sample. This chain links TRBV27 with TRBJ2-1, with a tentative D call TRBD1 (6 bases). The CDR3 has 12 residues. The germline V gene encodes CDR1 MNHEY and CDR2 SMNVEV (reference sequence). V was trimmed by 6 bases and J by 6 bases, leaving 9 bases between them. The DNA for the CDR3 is TGTGCCAGCAGCAGGGGTCCCAATGAGCAGTTCTTC. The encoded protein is CASSRGPNEQFF.

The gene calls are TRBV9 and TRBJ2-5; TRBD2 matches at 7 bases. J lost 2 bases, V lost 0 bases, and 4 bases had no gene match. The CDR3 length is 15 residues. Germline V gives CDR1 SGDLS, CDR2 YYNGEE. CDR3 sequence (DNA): TGTGCCAGCAGCGTAGATGCCGGGAGGCAAGAGACCCAGTACTTC. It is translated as CASSVDAGRQETQYF.

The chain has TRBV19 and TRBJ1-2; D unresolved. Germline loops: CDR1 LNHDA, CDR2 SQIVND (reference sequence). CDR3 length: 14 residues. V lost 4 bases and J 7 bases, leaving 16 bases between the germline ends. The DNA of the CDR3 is TGTGCCAGTAGTAGGGAGGACCCTACGGGTGGCTACACCTTC. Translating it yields CASSREDPTGGYTF.

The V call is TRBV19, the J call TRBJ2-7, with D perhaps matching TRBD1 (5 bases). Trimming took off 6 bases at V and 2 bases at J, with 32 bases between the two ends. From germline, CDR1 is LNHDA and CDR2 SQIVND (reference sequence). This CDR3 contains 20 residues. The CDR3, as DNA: TGTGCCAGTAGAGTCCAGTATGGTGTTGTGCCCGATCAACAGGCCTACGAGCAGTACTTC. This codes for CASRVQYGVVPDQQAYEQYF.